The 25 T cell receptor beta chains below were found in one sample sequenced in a study of monozygotic twins with inflammatory bowel disease. TCRdb reanalyzed the 5' RACE reads, giving one entry per CDR3 protein sequence and no DNA. The specimen's table records approximately 300,000 distinct CDR3 sequences. The sample was blood. These receptor sequences come from a human donor with ulcerative colitis or Crohn's disease, or a healthy co-twin of an affected twin (not recorded which).

The chain employs TRBV24-1 and TRBJ2-5. CDR1 and CDR2 (germline): KGHDR, SFDVKD. This CDR3 has 16 residues. The CDR3 sequence: CATSDFGLRNRETQYF.

This chain uses TRBV24-1 with TRBJ2-7; TCRdb lists TRBD1, though no DNA is available to test this call. This CDR3 is built from 17 residues. The germline gives CDR1 KGHDR, CDR2 SFDVKD. This chain's CDR3 is CATSGLLRDRSTYEQYF.

The chain joins TRBV24-1 to TRBJ2-1; TCRdb names TRBD2, which stays unverified in the absence of DNA. CDR3 length: 14 amino acids. Germline V gene lookup returns CDR1 KGHDR and CDR2 SFDVKD. CDR3 sequence reads: CATSGAGGFNEQFF.

The genes are TRBV5-1 and TRBJ2-3; the TCRdb call, TRBD2, lacks DNA for checking. The length of the CDR3 is 16 residues. CDR1 is SGHRS, CDR2 YFSETQ, per germline. CDR3 loop: CASSLQLGTATVTQYF.

The chain carries TRBV24-1 and TRBJ2-3. There are 14 residues in the CDR3. Germline assignment: CDR1 KGHDR and CDR2 SFDVKD. The CDR3 loop reads CATSADRRPDTQYF.

This chain links TRBV4-3 with TRBJ2-7. There are 15 residues in the CDR3. Germline loops: CDR1 LGHNA, CDR2 YSLEER. CDR3 protein: CASSQVSGVPYEQYF.

V and J are TRBV15 and TRBJ1-5. Germline CDR1 and CDR2: LNHNV and YYDKDF (reference sequence). The CDR3 extends over 14 amino acids. The CDR3 here is CATSERWREQPQHF. Combining the CDR3 with reference TRBV15 and TRBJ1-5 gives the whole variable domain DAMVIQNPRYQVTQFGKPVTLSCSQTLNHNVMYWYQQKSSQAPKLLFHYYDKDFNNEADTPDNFQSRRPNTSFCFLDIRSPGLGDTAMYLCATSERWREQPQHFGDGTRLSIL.

The V gene is TRBV7-9, the J gene TRBJ1-4. The length of the CDR3 is 16 residues. Germline values: CDR1 SEHNR, CDR2 FQNEAQ (reference sequence). The CDR3 sequence is CASSSSRPGGNEKLFF.

V and J are TRBV20-1 and TRBJ2-5; as DNA is missing, the TRBD1 call by TCRdb cannot be tested. The CDR3 is 17 residues long. CDR1 is DFQATT, CDR2 SNEGSKA, per germline (reference sequence). This CDR3 reads CSANQPKKGTAKETQYF.

J is TRBJ2-5 and V is TRBV7-8; without DNA, the TCRdb call of TRBD2 cannot be checked. There are 16 residues in the CDR3. Germline lookup yields CDR1 SGHVS and CDR2 FQNEAQ. CDR3 protein: CASSLELHLGRETQYF.

The gene calls are TRBV10-2 and TRBJ2-7; TCRdb selects TRBD1, and the lack of DNA leaves this call unchecked. Germline V lookup: CDR1 WSHSY, CDR2 SAAADI. This CDR3 spans 15 amino acids. The CDR3 spells CASSEYQGAAYEQYF.

This chain connects TRBV7-2 to TRBJ2-6. Germline V gene sequence: CDR1 SGHTA, CDR2 FQGNSA. The CDR3 spans 15 residues. CDR3 residues: CASSRLTSGANVLTF.

The chain recombines TRBV7-3 with TRBJ2-1; the D call from TCRdb, TRBD1, cannot be confirmed without DNA. This CDR3 region has 14 residues. CDR1 is SGHTA and CDR2 is FQGTGA in the germline V gene. The CDR3 loop reads CASSPMTGVGEQFF.

This sequence joins TRBV20-1 and TRBJ2-1; no DNA is available, so the TRBD1 call from TCRdb remains unchecked. The CDR3 is 16 amino acids. CDR1 DFQATT and CDR2 SNEGSKA come from the germline V gene (reference sequence). The CDR3 loop is CSSRDSLTGGFNEQFF.

The gene calls are TRBV27 and TRBJ1-2; TCRdb proposes TRBD1, but this gene call is untestable without DNA. The germline gives CDR1 MNHEY, CDR2 SMNVEV (reference sequence). The CDR3 length is 17 residues. This CDR3 is CASSFVRQSGANYGYTF.

CDR3 amino acids: CASSRLTGGINEKLFF. The chain links TRBV4-3 to TRBJ1-4; TCRdb picks TRBD1, but there is no DNA to check that call. Germline CDR1 and CDR2: LGHNA and YSLEER. The CDR3 sequence is 16 residues long.

The chain couples TRBV27 to TRBJ2-5; checking the TCRdb D call of TRBD2 is not possible without DNA. The germline V gene encodes CDR1 MNHEY and CDR2 SMNVEV (reference sequence). The CDR3 sequence is 18 residues long. The CDR3 sequence is CASSQNPSLAGRPGTQYF.

The rearrangement links TRBV28 to TRBJ2-4; TCRdb's D call of TRBD1 is untestable without DNA. Germline V gene lookup returns CDR1 MDHEN and CDR2 SYDVKM. CDR3 length: 18 residues. The CDR3 is CASSLVQGLTLAKNIQYF. The entire variable domain, with the rest obtained from reference TRBV28 and TRBJ2-4, is as follows: DVKVTQSSRYLVKRTGEKVFLECVQDMDHENMFWYRQDPGLGLRLIYFSYDVKMKEKGDIPEGYSVSREKKERFSLILESASTNQTSMYLCASSLVQGLTLAKNIQYFGAGTRLSVL.

The chain couples TRBV5-6 to TRBJ2-5. Per germline, CDR1 SGHDT and CDR2 YYEEEE. The CDR3 consists of 14 residues. CDR3 sequence: CASRFRFSWETQYF.

V is TRBV5-1 and J is TRBJ2-2; without DNA, the TCRdb call of TRBD2 cannot be checked. CDR1 and CDR2 from the germline V gene are SGHRS and YFSETQ. The CDR3 length is 14 residues. The CDR3 sequence: CASTSPTNTGELFF.

The chain uses TRBV3-1 and TRBJ2-3. This CDR3 has 12 residues. CDR1 and CDR2 (germline): LGHDT, YNNKEL (reference sequence). The CDR3 region is CASSQRFDTQYF.

This rearrangement joins TRBV18 to TRBJ2-7; TCRdb's D gene call, TRBD1, goes unchecked for lack of DNA. The V gene's germline CDR1 is KGHSH and CDR2 LQKENI. This CDR3 is built from 13 residues. CDR3 residues: CATAYRNIYEQYF.

The V and J genes are TRBV6-5 and TRBJ1-3. Germline V gene lookup returns CDR1 MNHEY and CDR2 SVGAGI. This CDR3 has 14 amino acids. The CDR3 here is CASSYDTSGNTIYF.

The chain joins TRBV24-1 to TRBJ2-2. The CDR3 consists of 13 residues. Germline values: CDR1 KGHDR, CDR2 SFDVKD. The CDR3 loop reads CATMSGDTGELFF.

The V call is TRBV18, the J call TRBJ2-5. This CDR3 spans 14 amino acids. Germline CDR1 is KGHSH and CDR2 is LQKENI. The CDR3 reads CASSPPRLRETQYF.